Listed below are T cell receptor beta chains from one sample, sequenced in a study of blood T cell repertoires in COVID-19. Assay used: immunoSEQ multiplex PCR; TCRdb lists only in-frame clones, some missing. The table has about 52,000 clones, 86% seen once. The sequenced sample consisted of peripheral blood. The receptors come from a woman of 80 years or more with acute or convalescent COVID-19. CDR3s include the opening cysteine and the closing phenylalanine or tryptophan. A D gene is named only where the DNA matches it firmly. Clone size is stated in some rows and not others, as once, few, many or a class when expanded.

clone size | CDR3 length | J gene | D gene | V gene | CDR3 protein | CDR3 DNA
- | 15 | TRBJ1-1 | - | TRBV7-6 | CASSSPGQFNTEAFF | TGTGCCAGCAGCTCACCCGGACAGTTCAACACTGAAGCTTTCTTT
- | 13 | TRBJ2-3 | TRBD1 | TRBV28 | CASSPGGADTQYF | TGTGCCAGCAGCCCAGGGGGCGCAGATACGCAGTATTTT
few | 11 | TRBJ2-7 | - | TRBV29-1 | CSAVSSYEQYF | TGCAGCGCGGTCAGCTCCTACGAGCAGTACTTC
- | 14 | TRBJ1-6 | - | TRBV18 | CASSPYHNNSPLHF | TGTGCCAGCTCACCATACCACAATAATTCACCCCTCCACTTT
- | 14 | TRBJ1-2 | - | TRBV3-1/TRBV3-2 | CASSPETAPYGYTF | TGTGCCAGCAGCCCCGAGACAGCCCCCTATGGCTACACCTTC
- | 17 | TRBJ1-1 | TRBD1 | TRBV9 | CASGRTGGASQNTEAFF | TGTGCCAGTGGTCGGACAGGGGGCGCGAGCCAGAACACTGAAGCTTTCTTT
- | 12 | TRBJ1-1 | - | TRBV28 | CASSFEQGRAFF | TGTGCCAGCAGTTTCGAGCAGGGCCGGGCTTTCTTT
- | 13 | TRBJ2-5 | - | TRBV5-1 | CASSSVLQETQYF | TGCGCCAGCAGCTCGGTTTTACAAGAGACCCAGTACTTC
- | 16 | TRBJ2-6 | - | TRBV19 | CASSLPLSSGANVLTF | TGTGCCAGTAGTTTACCGCTAAGCTCTGGGGCCAACGTCCTGACTTTC
- | 13 | TRBJ1-1 | - | TRBV6-5 | CASRHRGNTEAFF | TGTGCCAGCAGACATAGGGGCAACACTGAAGCTTTCTTT
- | 18 | TRBJ2-1 | TRBD2 | TRBV10-3 | CAIKASGGALGSYNEQFF | TGTGCCATCAAAGCTAGCGGGGGGGCCCTAGGCTCCTACAATGAGCAGTTCTTC
- | 13 | TRBJ2-5 | TRBD2 | TRBV6-5 | CASRGLLSETQYF | TGTGCCAGCAGGGGACTATTATCGGAGACCCAGTACTTC
- | 12 | TRBJ1-2 | - | TRBV12-3/TRBV12-4 | CASSRGAGGYTF | TGTGCCAGCAGCCGCGGGGCAGGGGGCTACACCTTC
- | 15 | TRBJ1-4 | - | TRBV19 | CASSIGTVPNEKLFF | TGTGCCAGTAGTATTGGAACAGTCCCCAATGAAAAACTGTTTTTT
few | 15 | TRBJ2-1 | TRBD2 | TRBV7-9 | CASSFLLAGGFEQFF | TGTGCCAGCAGCTTCCTACTAGCGGGAGGGTTTGAGCAGTTCTTC
few | 15 | TRBJ1-2 | - | TRBV28 | CASSLSFSDYYGYTF | TGTGCCAGCAGTTTAAGTTTCAGCGACTACTATGGCTACACCTTC
- | 12 | TRBJ1-6 | - | TRBV14 | CASSTGGSPLHF | TGTGCCAGCAGTACGGGAGGTTCACCCCTCCACTTT
- | 13 | TRBJ2-7 | - | TRBV7-8 | CASKELVSYEQYF | TGTGCCAGCAAGGAGTTAGTCTCCTACGAGCAGTACTTC
- | 15 | TRBJ2-3 | - | TRBV6-4 | CASRASGIGTDTQYF | TGTGCCAGCAGAGCATCAGGGATTGGCACAGATACGCAGTATTTT
- | 14 | TRBJ2-3 | TRBD1 | TRBV7-3 | CASSLLQGVDTQYF | TGTGCCAGCAGCTTATTGCAGGGGGTAGATACGCAGTATTTT
few | 14 | TRBJ2-1 | - | TRBV2 | CASSESGRYNEQFF | TGTGCCAGCAGTGAAAGCGGGCGCTACAATGAGCAGTTCTTC
few | 14 | TRBJ2-2 | - | TRBV2 | CASSVILSAGELFF | TGTGCCAGCAGTGTAATTTTGTCGGCCGGGGAGCTGTTTTTT
- | 13 | TRBJ2-7 | TRBD1 | TRBV6-5 | CASRGTGSYEQYF | TGTGCCAGCAGGGGGACAGGGTCCTACGAGCAGTACTTC
- | 18 | TRBJ2-3 | TRBD2 | TRBV3-1/TRBV3-2 | CASSPPRTSGGKGDTQYF | TGTGCCAGCAGCCCCCCGAGGACTAGCGGGGGGAAAGGAGATACGCAGTATTTT
once | 15 | TRBJ2-5 | TRBD1 | TRBV19 | CASSRTGTGGETQYF | TGTGCCAGTAGTAGGACCGGGACAGGGGGCGAGACCCAGTACTTC
once | 13 | TRBJ2-2 | TRBD1 | TRBV27 | CASRRQGTGELFF | TGTGCCAGCAGAAGACAGGGGACCGGGGAGCTGTTTTTT
- | 13 | TRBJ2-2 | - | TRBV19 | CASSRANTGELFF | TGTGCCAGTAGCCGGGCGAACACCGGGGAGCTGTTTTTT
- | 16 | TRBJ2-1 | TRBD2 | TRBV11-3 | CASSLEGATSHNEQFF | TGTGCCAGCAGCTTAGAAGGGGCGACTAGCCACAATGAGCAGTTCTTC
large | 18 | TRBJ2-3 | TRBD2 | TRBV7-2 | CASSLGVLAGGQSDTQYF | TGTGCCAGCAGCTTAGGTGTGCTAGCGGGGGGGCAATCAGATACGCAGTATTTT
few | 15 | TRBJ2-1 | TRBD2 | TRBV9 | CASSETSGRGNEQFF | TGTGCCAGCAGCGAGACTAGCGGGAGGGGGAATGAGCAGTTCTTC
- | 14 | TRBJ1-1 | TRBD1 | TRBV5-1 | CASSLVAGTGEAFF | TGCGCCAGCAGCTTGGTGGCCGGGACAGGGGAAGCTTTCTTT
- | 19 | TRBJ2-6 | TRBD1 | TRBV15 | CATSSPRQGRPSGANVLTF | TGTGCCACCAGCAGCCCCCGACAGGGAAGACCCTCTGGGGCCAACGTCCTGACTTTC
few | 16 | TRBJ2-5 | - | TRBV21-1 | CASSKPLAGRQETQYF | TGTGCCAGCAGCAAACCCCTAGCGGGAAGACAAGAGACCCAGTACTTC
- | 17 | TRBJ2-1 | TRBD1 | TRBV7-2 | CASSPFRGTGSHNEQFF | TGTGCCAGCAGCCCATTTCGGGGGACAGGGAGCCACAATGAGCAGTTCTTC
- | 10 | TRBJ1-2 | - | TRBV29-1 | CSVVQGSSVF | TGCAGCGTTGTACAGGGTAGCTCCGTCTTC
- | 15 | TRBJ1-5 | - | TRBV18 | CASSPSGQPNQPQHF | TGTGCCAGCTCACCCAGCGGACAGCCCAATCAGCCCCAGCATTTT
- | 17 | TRBJ2-5 | - | TRBV14 | CASSQRGPRARQETQYF | TGTGCCAGCAGCCAAAGAGGTCCCAGGGCACGCCAAGAGACCCAGTACTTC
- | 15 | TRBJ2-2 | TRBD2 | TRBV30 | CAWKFSGGDTGELFF | TGTGCCTGGAAATTTAGCGGGGGCGACACCGGGGAGCTGTTTTTT
- | 15 | TRBJ2-1 | TRBD2 | TRBV5-1 | CASSLELAGANEQFF | TGCGCCAGCAGCTTGGAACTAGCGGGAGCGAATGAGCAGTTCTTC
- | 17 | TRBJ2-2 | TRBD2 | TRBV5-6 | CASSLTSGRANTGELFF | TGTGCCAGCAGCCTGACTAGCGGGAGGGCGAACACCGGGGAGCTGTTTTTT
- | 12 | TRBJ1-3 | - | TRBV3-1/TRBV3-2 | CASSPAGNTIYF | TGTGCCAGCAGCCCTGCTGGAAACACCATATATTTT
- | 21 | TRBJ2-7 | - | TRBV28 | CASSLLAPADRRGLISYEQYF | TGTGCCAGCAGTCTTTTAGCCCCCGCGGACAGAAGAGGACTTATTTCCTACGAGCAGTACTTC
many | 13 | TRBJ2-2 | - | TRBV4-1 | CASSQSGTGELFF | TGCGCCAGCAGCCAGTCGGGCACCGGGGAGCTGTTTTTT
- | 15 | TRBJ1-5 | - | TRBV2 | CASIAGRRSNQPQHF | TGTGCCAGCATCGCCGGGAGGAGAAGCAATCAGCCCCAGCATTTT
- | 22 | TRBJ2-5 | TRBD2 | TRBV2 | CASSEGFRSGSRKGGFQETQYF | TGTGCCAGCAGTGAAGGTTTTCGGAGCGGGAGTAGGAAGGGGGGATTTCAAGAGACCCAGTACTTC
few | 14 | TRBJ1-6 | TRBD1 | TRBV5-1 | CASSLGQGNSPLHF | TGCGCCAGCAGCTTGGGACAGGGTAATTCACCCCTCCACTTT
- | 13 | TRBJ1-5 | - | TRBV19 | CASSLHVGQPQHF | TGTGCCAGTAGTCTCCACGTTGGCCAGCCCCAGCATTTT
- | 15 | TRBJ1-5 | - | TRBV10-2 | CASTSTGISSQPQHF | TGCGCCAGCACCTCCACAGGGATCTCCAGTCAGCCCCAGCATTTT
- | 17 | TRBJ2-6 | TRBD2 | TRBV13 | CASSLGGGAPGANVLTF | TGTGCCAGCAGCTTAGGCGGGGGGGCTCCTGGGGCCAACGTCCTGACTTTC
- | 15 | TRBJ2-1 | TRBD1 | TRBV24-1 | CATSGTGDSYNEQFF | TGTGCCACCAGTGGGACAGGCGATTCCTACAATGAGCAGTTCTTC
- | 15 | TRBJ2-1 | TRBD1 | TRBV29-1 | CSVDAGTGFWNEQFF | TGCAGCGTTGACGCCGGGACAGGGTTTTGGAATGAGCAGTTCTTC